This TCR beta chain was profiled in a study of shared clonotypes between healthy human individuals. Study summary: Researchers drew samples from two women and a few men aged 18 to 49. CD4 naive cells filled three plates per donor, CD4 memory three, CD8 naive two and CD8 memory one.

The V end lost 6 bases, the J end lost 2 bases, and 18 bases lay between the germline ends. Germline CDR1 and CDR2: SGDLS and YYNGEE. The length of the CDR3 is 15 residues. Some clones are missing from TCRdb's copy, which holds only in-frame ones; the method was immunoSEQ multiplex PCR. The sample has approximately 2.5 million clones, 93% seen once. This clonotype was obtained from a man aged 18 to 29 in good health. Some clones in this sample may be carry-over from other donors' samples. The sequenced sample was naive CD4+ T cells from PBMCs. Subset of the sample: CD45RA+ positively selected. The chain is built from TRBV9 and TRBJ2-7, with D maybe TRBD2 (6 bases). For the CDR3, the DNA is TGTGCCAGCACCCAGACGGGGGACCCCACCTACGAGCAGTACTTC. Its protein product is CASTQTGDPTYEQYF. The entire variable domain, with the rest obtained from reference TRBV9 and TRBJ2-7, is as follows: DSGVTQTPKHLITATGQRVTLRCSPRSGDLSVYWYQQSLDQGLQFLIQYYNGEERAKGNILERFSAQQFPDLHSELNLSSLELGDSALYFCASTQTGDPTYEQYFGPGTRLTVT.